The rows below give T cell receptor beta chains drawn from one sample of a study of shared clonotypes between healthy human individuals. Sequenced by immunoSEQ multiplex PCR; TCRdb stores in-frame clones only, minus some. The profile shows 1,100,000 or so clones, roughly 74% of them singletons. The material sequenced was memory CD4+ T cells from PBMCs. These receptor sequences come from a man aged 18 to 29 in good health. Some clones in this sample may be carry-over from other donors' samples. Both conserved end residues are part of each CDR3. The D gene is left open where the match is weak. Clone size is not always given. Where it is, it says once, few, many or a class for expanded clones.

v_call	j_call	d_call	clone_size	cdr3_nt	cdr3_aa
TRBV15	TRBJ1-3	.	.	TGTGCCACCAGCAGACCGGGACTGAGCTCTGGAAACACCATATATTTT	CATSRPGLSSGNTIYF
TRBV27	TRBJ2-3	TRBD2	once	TGTGCCAGCAGTTCGAACCTGGGACTAGCGGGAGCCCCGCAGTATTTT	CASSSNLGLAGAPQYF
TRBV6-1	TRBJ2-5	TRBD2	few	TGTGCCAGCAGTGTGTCGGGTAGCGGGAGCGCCCAAGAGACCCAGTACTTC	CASSVSGSGSAQETQYF
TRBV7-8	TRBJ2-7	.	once	TGTGCCAGCAGAAAGTGGGGTTCCTACGAGCAGTACTTC	CASRKWGSYEQYF
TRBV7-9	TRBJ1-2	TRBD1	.	TGTGCCAGCAGCCCCGGGGGGGTCAGGGGGATAAACTATGGCTACACCTTC	CASSPGGVRGINYGYTF
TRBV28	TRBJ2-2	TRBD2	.	TGTGCCAGCAGCCAAGGGACTACCCACACCGGGGAGCTGTTTTTT	CASSQGTTHTGELFF
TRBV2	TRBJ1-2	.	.	TGTGCCAGCAACCCCTGGGCCAGGGGCAACTATGGCTACACCTTC	CASNPWARGNYGYTF
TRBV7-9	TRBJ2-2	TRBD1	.	TGTGCCAGCAACCCTCTGGGGACAGGGAAATCTTTCACCGGGGAGCTGTTTTTT	CASNPLGTGKSFTGELFF
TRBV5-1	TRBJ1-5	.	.	TGCGCCAGCAGCGCAGGGAGCAATCAGCCCCAGCATTTT	CASSAGSNQPQHF
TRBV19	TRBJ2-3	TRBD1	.	TGTGCCAGTAGTACCCGGGACAGATTCACAGATACGCAGTATTTT	CASSTRDRFTDTQYF
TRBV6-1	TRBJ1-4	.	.	TGTGCCAGCAGTGGCGTCCGAGAAAAACTGTTTTTT	CASSGVREKLFF
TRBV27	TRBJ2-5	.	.	TGTGCCAGCAGTTCGATAGGGCAATTCCAAGAGACCCAGTACTTC	CASSSIGQFQETQYF
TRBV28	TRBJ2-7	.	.	TGTGCCAGCAGTTTTGTTACCCAGGGAAGGGACGAGCAGTACTTC	CASSFVTQGRDEQYF
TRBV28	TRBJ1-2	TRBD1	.	TGTGCCAGCAGCTATAATCAGGGGGTCGCATCCCTACTTAACTATGGCTACACCTTC	CASSYNQGVASLLNYGYTF
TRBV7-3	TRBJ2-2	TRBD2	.	TGTGCCAGCAGCTTAAAGGGACTAGCGGGAGTGAGCACCGGGGAGCTGTTTTTT	CASSLKGLAGVSTGELFF
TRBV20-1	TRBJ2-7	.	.	TGCAGTGCGACCTACGAGCAGTACTTC	CSATYEQYF
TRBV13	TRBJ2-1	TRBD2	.	TGTGCCAGCAGCTTAACTAGCGGGCCCTACAATGAGCAGTTCTTC	CASSLTSGPYNEQFF
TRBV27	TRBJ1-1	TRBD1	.	TGTGCCAGCAGTCGACGGGACAGGGCAGGGCACACTGAAGCTTTCTTT	CASSRRDRAGHTEAFF
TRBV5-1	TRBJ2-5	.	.	TGCGCCAGCACCCCCGGGGGCGGGGAGGGCCGAGAGACCCAGTACTTC	CASTPGGGEGRETQYF
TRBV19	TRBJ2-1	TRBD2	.	TGTGCCAGTAGTTCCCGACTAGCGGGAGGGTACAATGAGCAGTTCTTC	CASSSRLAGGYNEQFF
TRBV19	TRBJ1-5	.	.	TGTGCCAGTAGTATCATAAGGGGCAATCAGCCCCAGCATTTT	CASSIIRGNQPQHF
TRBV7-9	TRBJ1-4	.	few	TGTGCCAGCAGGGGTGCGGGGAGATTCACTAATGAAAAACTGTTTTTT	CASRGAGRFTNEKLFF
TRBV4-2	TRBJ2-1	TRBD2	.	TGTGCCAGCAGCCAAGTTGGGCTAGCGGGAGGAGCCTACAATGAGCAGTTCTTC	CASSQVGLAGGAYNEQFF
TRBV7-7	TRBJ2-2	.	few	TGTGCCAGCAGCTTATACTCGAACACCGGGGAGCTGTTTTTT	CASSLYSNTGELFF
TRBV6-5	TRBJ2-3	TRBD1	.	TGTGCCAGCAGTCGTTCGGGACAGGGGGATACGCAGTATTTT	CASSRSGQGDTQYF
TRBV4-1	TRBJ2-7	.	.	TGCGCCAGCAGCCAATTTCCACTCGACGAGCAGTACTTC	CASSQFPLDEQYF
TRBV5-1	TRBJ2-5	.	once	TGCGCCAGCAGCCCCCGGACACGCGGGGAGACCCAGTACTTC	CASSPRTRGETQYF
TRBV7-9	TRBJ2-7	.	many	TGTGCCAGCAGCTTACGGGGTGGTTACGAGCAGTACTTC	CASSLRGGYEQYF
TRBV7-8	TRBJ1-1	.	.	TGTGCCAGCAGCTTACAGCGGTTCACTGAAGCTTTCTTT	CASSLQRFTEAFF
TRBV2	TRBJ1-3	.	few	TGTGCCAGCAGATTGACAGCCTCTGGAAACACCATATATTTT	CASRLTASGNTIYF
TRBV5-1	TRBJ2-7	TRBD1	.	TGCGCCAGCAGCTTGGGGACAGGGGGCCTCTACGAGCAGTACTTC	CASSLGTGGLYEQYF
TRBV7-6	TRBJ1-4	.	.	TGTGCCAGCAGCCCATCGGGGTGGGATGAAAAACTGTTTTTT	CASSPSGWDEKLFF
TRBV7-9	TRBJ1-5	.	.	TGTGCCAGCAGCTTAGGGCTAGGGACGGACCATAGCAATCAGCCCCAGCATTTT	CASSLGLGTDHSNQPQHF
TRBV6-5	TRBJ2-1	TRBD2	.	TGTGCCAGCAGTTCTCGACTAGCGCTTTCCTACAATGAGCAGTTCTTC	CASSSRLALSYNEQFF
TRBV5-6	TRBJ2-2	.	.	TGTGCCAGCACCCTTACGAGAGCCGGGGAGCTGTTTTTT	CASTLTRAGELFF
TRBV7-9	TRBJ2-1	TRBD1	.	TGTGCCAGCAGCTCCCGTCGACCGGGACAGGCCTACAATGAGCAGTTCTTC	CASSSRRPGQAYNEQFF
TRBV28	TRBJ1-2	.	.	TGTGCCAGCAGTTTCTTGCGGGAAAACTATGGCTACACCTTC	CASSFLRENYGYTF
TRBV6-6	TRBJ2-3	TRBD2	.	TGTGCCAGCAGGGCGAGCGGGAGGCGGTCAGATACGCAGTATTTT	CASRASGRRSDTQYF
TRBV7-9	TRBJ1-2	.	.	TGTGCCAGCAGCCCCCGCAGCTACTATGGCTACACCTTC	CASSPRSYYGYTF
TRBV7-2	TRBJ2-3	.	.	TGTGCCAGCGCCAGAGCGGATACGCAGTATTTT	CASARADTQYF
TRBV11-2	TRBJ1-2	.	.	TGTGCCAGCAGCTGGGGGGGGCATGGCTACACCTTC	CASSWGGHGYTF
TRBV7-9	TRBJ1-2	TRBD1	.	TGTGCCAGCAGCTCCTGGTCGGGACAGACCTCCTATGGCTACACCTTC	CASSSWSGQTSYGYTF
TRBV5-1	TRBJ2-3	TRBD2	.	TGCGCCAGCAGCTTACTAGCGGGAGGAAGGGGCACAGATACGCAGTATTTT	CASSLLAGGRGTDTQYF
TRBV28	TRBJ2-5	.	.	TGTGCCAGCAGCCCCCGGCGGGAGACCCAGTACTTC	CASSPRRETQYF